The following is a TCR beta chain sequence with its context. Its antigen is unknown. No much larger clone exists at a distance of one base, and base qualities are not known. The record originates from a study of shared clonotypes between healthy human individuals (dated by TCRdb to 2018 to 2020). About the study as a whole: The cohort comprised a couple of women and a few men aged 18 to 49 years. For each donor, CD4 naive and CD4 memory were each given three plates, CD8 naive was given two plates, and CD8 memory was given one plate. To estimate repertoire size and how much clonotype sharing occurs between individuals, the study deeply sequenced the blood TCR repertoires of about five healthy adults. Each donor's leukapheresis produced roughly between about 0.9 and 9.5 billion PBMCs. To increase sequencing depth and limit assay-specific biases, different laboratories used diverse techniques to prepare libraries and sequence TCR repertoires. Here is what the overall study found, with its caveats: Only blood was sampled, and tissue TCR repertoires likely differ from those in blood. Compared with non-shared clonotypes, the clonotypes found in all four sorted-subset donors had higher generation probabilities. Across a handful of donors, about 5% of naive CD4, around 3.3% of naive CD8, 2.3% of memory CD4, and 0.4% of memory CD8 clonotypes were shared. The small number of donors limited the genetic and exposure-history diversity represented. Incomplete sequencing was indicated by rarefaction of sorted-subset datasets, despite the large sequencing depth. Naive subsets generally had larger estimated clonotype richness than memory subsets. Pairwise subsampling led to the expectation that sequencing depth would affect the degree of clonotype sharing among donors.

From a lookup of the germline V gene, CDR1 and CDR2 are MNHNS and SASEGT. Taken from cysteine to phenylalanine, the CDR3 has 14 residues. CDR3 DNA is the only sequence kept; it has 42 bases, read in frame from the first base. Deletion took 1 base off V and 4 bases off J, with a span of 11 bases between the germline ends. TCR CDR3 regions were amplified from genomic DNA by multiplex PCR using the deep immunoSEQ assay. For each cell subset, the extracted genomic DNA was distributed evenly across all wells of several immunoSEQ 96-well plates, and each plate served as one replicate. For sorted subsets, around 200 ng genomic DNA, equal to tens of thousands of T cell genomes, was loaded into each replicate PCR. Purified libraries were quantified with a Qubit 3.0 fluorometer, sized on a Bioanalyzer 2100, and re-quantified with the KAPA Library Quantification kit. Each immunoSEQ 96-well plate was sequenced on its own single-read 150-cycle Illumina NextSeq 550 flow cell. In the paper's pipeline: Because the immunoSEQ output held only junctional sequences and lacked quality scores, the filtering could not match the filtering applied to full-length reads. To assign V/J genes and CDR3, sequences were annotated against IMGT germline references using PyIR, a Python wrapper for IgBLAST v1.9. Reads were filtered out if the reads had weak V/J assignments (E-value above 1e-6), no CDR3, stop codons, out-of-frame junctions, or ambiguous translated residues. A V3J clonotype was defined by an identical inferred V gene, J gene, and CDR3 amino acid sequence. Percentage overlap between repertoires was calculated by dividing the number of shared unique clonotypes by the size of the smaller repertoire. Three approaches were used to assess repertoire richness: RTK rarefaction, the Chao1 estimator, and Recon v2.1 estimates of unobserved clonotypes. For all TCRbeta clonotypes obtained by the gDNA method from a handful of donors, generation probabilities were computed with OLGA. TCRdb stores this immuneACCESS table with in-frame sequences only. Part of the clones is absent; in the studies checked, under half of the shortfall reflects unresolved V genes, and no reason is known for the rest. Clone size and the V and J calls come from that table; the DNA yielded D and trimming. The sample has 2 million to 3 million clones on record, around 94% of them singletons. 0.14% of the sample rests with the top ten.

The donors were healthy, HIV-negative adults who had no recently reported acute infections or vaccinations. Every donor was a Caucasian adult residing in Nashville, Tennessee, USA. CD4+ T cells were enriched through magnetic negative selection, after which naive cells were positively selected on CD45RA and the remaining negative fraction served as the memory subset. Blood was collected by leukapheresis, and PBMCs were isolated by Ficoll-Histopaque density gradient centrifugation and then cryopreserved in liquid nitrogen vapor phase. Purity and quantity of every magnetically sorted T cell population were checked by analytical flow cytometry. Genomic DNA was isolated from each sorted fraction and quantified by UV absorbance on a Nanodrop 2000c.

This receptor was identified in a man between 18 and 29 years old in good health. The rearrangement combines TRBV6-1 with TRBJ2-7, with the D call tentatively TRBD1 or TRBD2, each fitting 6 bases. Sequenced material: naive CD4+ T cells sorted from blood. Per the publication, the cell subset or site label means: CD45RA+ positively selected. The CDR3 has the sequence CASSEEGGGYEQYF. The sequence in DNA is TGTGCCAGCAGTGAAGAGGGGGGTGGTTACGAGCAGTACTTC.